This T cell receptor (beta chain) was identified in a study of blood T cells in healthy people across ages. Study results and caveats: There was a strong correlation between TCR beta diversity and naive T cell percentage. Per-million-T-cell TCR beta diversity fell roughly linearly with age. Diversity was higher, and naive CD4+ cells more numerous, in long-lived donors than in aged donors.

Comment on this clonotype: Antigen: not known.

V shed 2 bases, J shed 6 bases, and the junction held 4 bases outside the gene matches. The CDR3 totals 14 residues. Per germline, CDR1 LGHDT and CDR2 YNNKEL (reference sequence). Next came a second PCR, run for roughly 6 to 11 cycles, which used a sample-barcoded 5' primer along with a J-beta primer mix. TCRdb processed the 5' RACE reads anew with MiXCR; each CDR3 protein has one entry. The repertoire consists of 1.5 million to 2 million distinct CDR3 sequences, with roughly two fifths occurring once and the leading ten covering roughly 23%. The origin of this receptor is a human donor in good health. The sequenced sample was blood. The rearrangement joins TRBV3-1 to TRBJ2-1; 7 bases map to TRBD1. CDR3 region: CASSQQSGGNEQFF. In nucleotides, the CDR3 is TGTGCCAGCAGCCAACAGTCAGGGGGCAATGAGCAGTTCTTC.